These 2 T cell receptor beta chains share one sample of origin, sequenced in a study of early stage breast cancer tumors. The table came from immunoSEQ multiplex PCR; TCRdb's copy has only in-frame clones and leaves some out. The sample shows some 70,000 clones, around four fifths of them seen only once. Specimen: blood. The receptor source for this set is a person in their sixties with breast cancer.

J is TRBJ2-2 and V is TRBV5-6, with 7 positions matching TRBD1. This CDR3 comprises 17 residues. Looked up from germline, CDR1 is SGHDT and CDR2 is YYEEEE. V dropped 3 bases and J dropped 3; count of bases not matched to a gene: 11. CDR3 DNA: TGTGCCAGCAGCTACCCACAGGGGTTAGGAGACACCGGGGAGCTGTTTTTT. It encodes CASSYPQGLGDTGELFF.

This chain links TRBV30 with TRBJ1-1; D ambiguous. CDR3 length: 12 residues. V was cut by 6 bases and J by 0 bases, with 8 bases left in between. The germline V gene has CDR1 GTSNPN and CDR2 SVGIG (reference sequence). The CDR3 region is CACSPMNTEAFF. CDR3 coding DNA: TGTGCCTGTTCTCCCATGAACACTGAAGCTTTCTTT. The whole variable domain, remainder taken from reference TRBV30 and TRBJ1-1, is SQTIHQWPATLVQPVGSPLSLECTVEGTSNPNLYWYRQAAGRGLQLLFYSVGIGQISSEVPQNLSASRPQDRQFILSSKKLLLSDSGFYLCACSPMNTEAFFGQGTRLTVV.